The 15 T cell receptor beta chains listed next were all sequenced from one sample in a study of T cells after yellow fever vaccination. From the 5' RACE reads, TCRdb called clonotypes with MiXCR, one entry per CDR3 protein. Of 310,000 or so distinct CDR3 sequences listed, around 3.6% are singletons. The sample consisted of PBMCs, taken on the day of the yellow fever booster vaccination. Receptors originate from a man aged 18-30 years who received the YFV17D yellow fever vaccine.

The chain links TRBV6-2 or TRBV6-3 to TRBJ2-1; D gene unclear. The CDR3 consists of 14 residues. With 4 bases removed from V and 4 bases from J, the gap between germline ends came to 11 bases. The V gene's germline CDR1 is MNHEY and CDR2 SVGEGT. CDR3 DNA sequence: TGTGCCAGCAGTTTCGAACCGGAATACAATGAGCAGTTCTTC. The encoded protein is CASSFEPEYNEQFF.

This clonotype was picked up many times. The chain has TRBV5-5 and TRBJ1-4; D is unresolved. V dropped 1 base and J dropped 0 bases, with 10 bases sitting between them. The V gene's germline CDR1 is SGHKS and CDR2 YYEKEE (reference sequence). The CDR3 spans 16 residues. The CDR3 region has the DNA TGTGCCAGCAGCTTGCCCAGGAACCCAACTAATGAAAAACTGTTTTTT. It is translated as CASSLPRNPTNEKLFF.

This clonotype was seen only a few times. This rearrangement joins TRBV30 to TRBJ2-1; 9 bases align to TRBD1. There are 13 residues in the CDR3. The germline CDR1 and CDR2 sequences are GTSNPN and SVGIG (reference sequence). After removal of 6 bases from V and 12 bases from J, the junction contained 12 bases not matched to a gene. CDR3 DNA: TGTGCCTGTGCGGGGACAGGGATTTACATGCAGTTCTTC. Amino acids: CACAGTGIYMQFF. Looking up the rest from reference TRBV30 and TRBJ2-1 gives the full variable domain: SQTIHQWPATLVQPVGSPLSLECTVEGTSNPNLYWYRQAAGRGLQLLFYSVGIGQISSEVPQNLSASRPQDRQFILSSKKLLLSDSGFYLCACAGTGIYMQFFGPGTRLTVL.

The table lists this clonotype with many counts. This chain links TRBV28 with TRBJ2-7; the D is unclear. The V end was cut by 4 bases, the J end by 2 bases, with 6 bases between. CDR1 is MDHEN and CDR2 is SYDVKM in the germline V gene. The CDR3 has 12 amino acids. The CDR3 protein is CASSSVTYEQYV. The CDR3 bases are TGTGCCAGCAGTTCTGTGACCTACGAGCAGTACGTC.

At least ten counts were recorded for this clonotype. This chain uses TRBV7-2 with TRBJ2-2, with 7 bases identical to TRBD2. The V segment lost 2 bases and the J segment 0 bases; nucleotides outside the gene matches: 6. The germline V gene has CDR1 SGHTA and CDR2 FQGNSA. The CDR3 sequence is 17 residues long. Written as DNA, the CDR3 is TGTGCCAGCAGCTTATGGGCGGGGGTTCCGAACACCGGGGAGCTGTTTTTT. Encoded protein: CASSLWAGVPNTGELFF.

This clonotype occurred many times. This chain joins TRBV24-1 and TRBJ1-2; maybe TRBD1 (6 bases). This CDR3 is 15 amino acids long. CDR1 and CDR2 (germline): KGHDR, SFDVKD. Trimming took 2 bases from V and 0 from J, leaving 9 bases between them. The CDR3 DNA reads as TGTGCCACCAGTGATTCGGACAGACCTAACTATGGCTACACCTTC. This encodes CATSDSDRPNYGYTF.

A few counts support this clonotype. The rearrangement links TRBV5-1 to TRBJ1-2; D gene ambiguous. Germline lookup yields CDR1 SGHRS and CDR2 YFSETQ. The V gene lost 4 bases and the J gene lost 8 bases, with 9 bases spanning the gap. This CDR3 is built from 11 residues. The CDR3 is CASSGNLGYTF. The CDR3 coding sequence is TGCGCCAGCAGCGGGAACTTGGGCTACACCTTC.

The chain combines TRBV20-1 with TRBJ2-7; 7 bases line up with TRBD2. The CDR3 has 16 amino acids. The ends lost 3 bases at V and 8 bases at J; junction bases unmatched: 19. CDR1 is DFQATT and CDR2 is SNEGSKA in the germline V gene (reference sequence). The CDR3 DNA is TGCAGTGCTAGTGAGAATGGGGGGGGGTGGTTTTTGAAGCAGTACTTC. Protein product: CSASENGGGWFLKQYF.

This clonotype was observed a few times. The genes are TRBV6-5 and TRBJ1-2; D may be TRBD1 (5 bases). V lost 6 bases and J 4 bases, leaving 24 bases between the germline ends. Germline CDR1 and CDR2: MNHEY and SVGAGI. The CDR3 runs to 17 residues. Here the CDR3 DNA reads TGTGCCAGCAGCCCGGCCGGGGCAGTCTTTGGGCCCTATGGCTACACCTTC. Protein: CASSPAGAVFGPYGYTF.

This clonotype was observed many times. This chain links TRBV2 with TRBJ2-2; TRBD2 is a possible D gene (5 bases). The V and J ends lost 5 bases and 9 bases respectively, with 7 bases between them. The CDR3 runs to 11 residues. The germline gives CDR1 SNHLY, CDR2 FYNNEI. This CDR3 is CASSSSWELFF. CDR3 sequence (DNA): TGTGCCAGCAGTTCTAGCTGGGAGCTGTTTTTT.

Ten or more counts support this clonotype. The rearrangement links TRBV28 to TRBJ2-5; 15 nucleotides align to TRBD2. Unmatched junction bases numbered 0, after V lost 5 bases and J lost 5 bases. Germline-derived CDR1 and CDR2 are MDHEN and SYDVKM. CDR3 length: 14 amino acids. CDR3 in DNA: TGTGCCAGCAGTGGGACTAGCGGGGGGGAGACCCAGTACTTC. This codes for CASSGTSGGETQYF.

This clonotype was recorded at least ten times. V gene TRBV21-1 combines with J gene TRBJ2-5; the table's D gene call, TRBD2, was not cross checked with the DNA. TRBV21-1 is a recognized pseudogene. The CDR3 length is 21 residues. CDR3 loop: CASSKGDRPSGGVNIQETQYF. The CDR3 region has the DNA TGTGCCAGCAGCAAAGGAGATCGGCCTAGCGGGGGGGTGAACATCCAAGAGACCCAGTACTTC.

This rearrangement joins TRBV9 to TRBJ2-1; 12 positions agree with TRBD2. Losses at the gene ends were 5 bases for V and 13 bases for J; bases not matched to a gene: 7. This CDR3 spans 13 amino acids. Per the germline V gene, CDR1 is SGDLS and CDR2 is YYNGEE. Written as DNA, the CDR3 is TGTGCCAGCAGTGATGGACTAGCGGGGCTTCAGTTCTTC. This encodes CASSDGLAGLQFF.

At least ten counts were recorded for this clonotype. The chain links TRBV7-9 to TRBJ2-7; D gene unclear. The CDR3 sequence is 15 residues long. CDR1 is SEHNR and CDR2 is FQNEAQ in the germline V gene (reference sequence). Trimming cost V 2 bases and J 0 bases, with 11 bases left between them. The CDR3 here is CASSLRDPSSYEQYF. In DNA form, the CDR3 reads TGTGCCAGCAGCTTAAGGGATCCTAGCTCCTACGAGCAGTACTTC.

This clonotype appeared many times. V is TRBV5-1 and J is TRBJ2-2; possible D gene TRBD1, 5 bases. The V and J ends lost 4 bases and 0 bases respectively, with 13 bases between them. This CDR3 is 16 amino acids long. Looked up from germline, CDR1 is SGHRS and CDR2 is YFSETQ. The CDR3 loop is CASSARQSSNTGELFF. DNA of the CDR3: TGCGCCAGCAGCGCCCGACAGAGCTCGAACACCGGGGAGCTGTTTTTT.